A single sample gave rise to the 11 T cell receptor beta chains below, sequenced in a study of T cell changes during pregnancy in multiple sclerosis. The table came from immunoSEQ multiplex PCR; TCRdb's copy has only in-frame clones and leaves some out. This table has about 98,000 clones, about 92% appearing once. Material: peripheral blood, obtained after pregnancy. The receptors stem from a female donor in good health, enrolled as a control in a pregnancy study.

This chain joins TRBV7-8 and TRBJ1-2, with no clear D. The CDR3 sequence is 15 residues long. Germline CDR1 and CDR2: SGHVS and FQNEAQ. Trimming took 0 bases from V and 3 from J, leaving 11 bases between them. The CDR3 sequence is CASSLALGGYYGYTF. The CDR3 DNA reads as TGTGCCAGCAGCTTAGCTTTGGGAGGGTACTATGGCTACACCTTC.

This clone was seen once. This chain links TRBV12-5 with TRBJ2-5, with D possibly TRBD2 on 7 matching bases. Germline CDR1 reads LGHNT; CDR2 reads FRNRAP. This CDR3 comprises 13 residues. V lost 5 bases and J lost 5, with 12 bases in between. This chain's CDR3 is CASGEGGFETQYF. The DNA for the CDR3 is TGTGCTAGTGGTGAGGGGGGGTTTGAGACCCAGTACTTC.

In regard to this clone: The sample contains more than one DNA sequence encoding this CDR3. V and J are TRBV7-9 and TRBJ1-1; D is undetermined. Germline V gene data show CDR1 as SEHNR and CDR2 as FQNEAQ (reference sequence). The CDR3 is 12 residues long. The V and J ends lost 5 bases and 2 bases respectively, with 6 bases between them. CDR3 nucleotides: TGTGCCAGCAGCCCGGTTAACACTGAAGCTTTCTTT. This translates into CASSPVNTEAFF.

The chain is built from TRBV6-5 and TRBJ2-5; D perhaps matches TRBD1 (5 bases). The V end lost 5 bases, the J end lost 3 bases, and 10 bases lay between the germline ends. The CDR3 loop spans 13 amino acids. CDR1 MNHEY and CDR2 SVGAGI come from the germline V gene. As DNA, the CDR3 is TGTGCCAGCAGTCCTGGACATAAAGAGACCCAGTACTTC. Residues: CASSPGHKETQYF.

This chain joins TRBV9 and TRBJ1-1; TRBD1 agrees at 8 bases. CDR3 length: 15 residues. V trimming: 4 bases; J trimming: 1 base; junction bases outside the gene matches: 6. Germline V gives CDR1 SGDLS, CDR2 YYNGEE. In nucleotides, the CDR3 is TGTGCCAGCAGCCGGCCCGACAGGGGGAACACTGAAGCTTTCTTT. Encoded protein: CASSRPDRGNTEAFF.

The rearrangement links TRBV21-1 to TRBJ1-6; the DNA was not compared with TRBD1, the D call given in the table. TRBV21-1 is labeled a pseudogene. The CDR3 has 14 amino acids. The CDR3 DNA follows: TGTGCCAGCAGCCCTCCAGGGGGCTTAACACCCCTCCACTTT. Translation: CASSPPGGLTPLHF.

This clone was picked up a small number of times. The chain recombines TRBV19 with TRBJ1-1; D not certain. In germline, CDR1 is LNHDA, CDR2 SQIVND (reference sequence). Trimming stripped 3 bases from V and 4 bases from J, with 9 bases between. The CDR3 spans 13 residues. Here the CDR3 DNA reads TGTGCCAGTAGTATTGGGCAGAGCACTGAAGCTTTCTTT. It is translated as CASSIGQSTEAFF.

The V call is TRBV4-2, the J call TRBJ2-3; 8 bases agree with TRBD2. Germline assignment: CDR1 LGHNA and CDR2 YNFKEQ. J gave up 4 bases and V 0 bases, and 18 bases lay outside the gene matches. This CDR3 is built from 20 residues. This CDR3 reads CASSQDLASGSISVSDTQYF. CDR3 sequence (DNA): TGTGCCAGCAGCCAAGATCTAGCCAGCGGGAGCATCTCGGTCTCAGATACGCAGTATTTT.

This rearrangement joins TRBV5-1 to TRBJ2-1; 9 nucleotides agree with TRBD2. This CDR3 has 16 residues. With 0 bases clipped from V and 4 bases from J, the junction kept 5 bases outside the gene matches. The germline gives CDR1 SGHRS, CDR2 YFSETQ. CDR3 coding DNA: TGCGCCAGCAGCTTGGTCGGTAGCGGGGGATACAATGAGCAGTTCTTC. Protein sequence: CASSLVGSGGYNEQFF. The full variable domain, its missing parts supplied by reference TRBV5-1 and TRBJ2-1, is KAGVTQTPRYLIKTRGQQVTLSCSPISGHRSVSWYQQTPGQGLQFLFEYFSETQRNKGNFPGRFSGRQFSNSRSEMNVSTLELGDSALYLCASSLVGSGGYNEQFFGPGTRLTVL.

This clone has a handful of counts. The CDR3 reads CASSEGQGAEEQYF. The CDR3 DNA sequence: TGTGCCAGCAGTGAAGGACAGGGGGCGGAAGAGCAGTACTTC. This chain connects TRBV6-1 to TRBJ2-7; 10 bases are shared with TRBD1. The CDR3 sequence is 14 residues long. The germline V gene encodes CDR1 MNHNS and CDR2 SASEGT. The V gene end was trimmed by 1 base and the J gene end by 7 bases; junction bases not matched to a gene: 4.

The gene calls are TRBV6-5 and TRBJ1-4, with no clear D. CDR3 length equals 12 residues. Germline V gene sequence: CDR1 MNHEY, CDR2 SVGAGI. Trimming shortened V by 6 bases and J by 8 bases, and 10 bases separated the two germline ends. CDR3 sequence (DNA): TGTGCCAGCAGAAAAGGAGGGGAAAAACTGTTTTTT. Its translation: CASRKGGEKLFF.